What follows are 22 T cell receptor beta chains derived from one specimen sequenced in a study of T cells after yellow fever vaccination. TCRdb reprocessed the 5' RACE reads via MiXCR and lists one record per CDR3 protein. The sample carries approximately 510,000 distinct CDR3 sequences, 20% to 25% recorded once. The sample in question was PBMCs, obtained approximately 22 days after the first yellow fever vaccination. Receptor source: a man aged 18 to 30 who received the YFV17D yellow fever vaccine.

V is TRBV27 and J is TRBJ1-4, with 9 bases matching TRBD1. This CDR3 has 15 residues. V shed 4 bases, J shed 5 bases, and the junction held 5 bases outside the gene matches. From germline, CDR1 is MNHEY and CDR2 SMNVEV (reference sequence). The CDR3 sequence is CASSYVGQGNEKLFF. CDR3 sequence (DNA): TGTGCCAGCAGTTACGTGGGACAGGGAAATGAAAAACTGTTTTTT.

A note on this clonotype: Germline and junction disagree at one end, which may indicate a read error. The V and J genes are TRBV7-2 and TRBJ2-5, with TRBD1 matching 7 bases. Germline V lookup: CDR1 SGHTA, CDR2 FQGNSA. The CDR3 is 11 residues long. CDR3: CASSSRQGRHF. CDR3 nucleotide sequence: TGTGCCAGCAGCTCCAGACAGGGACGGCACTTC.

This chain joins TRBV5-5 and TRBJ1-3; no clear D. V lost 4 bases and J lost 0, with 11 bases in between. The germline gives CDR1 SGHKS, CDR2 YYEKEE (reference sequence). The CDR3 length is 15 residues. CDR3 nucleotides: TGTGCCAGCAGCGCCACTGCACGCTCTGGAAACACCATATATTTT. Translating gives CASSATARSGNTIYF.

The chain uses TRBV21-1 and TRBJ1-5; TRBD1 is taken as the D call from the table, unchecked against the DNA. TRBV21-1 is recorded as a pseudogene. The CDR3 consists of 18 residues. Written as DNA, the CDR3 is TGTGCCAGCAATACCCGATTTGGACAGTCGTGGACAGGTCAGCCCCAGCATTTT. Translation: CASNTRFGQSWTGQPQHF.

This clonotype was detected a few times. V is TRBV12-3 or TRBV12-4 and J is TRBJ2-1; D is possibly TRBD2 (5 bases). V dropped 1 base and J dropped 5 bases, with 12 bases sitting between them. The CDR3 runs to 15 residues. CDR3 sequence reads: CASSLVAGRNNEQFF. The CDR3 DNA sequence: TGTGCCAGCAGTTTAGTCGCGGGTCGAAACAATGAGCAGTTCTTC.

This clonotype was seen a few times. The V gene is TRBV5-1, the J gene TRBJ1-2; tentative D call: TRBD1 (6 bases). The CDR3 is 16 amino acids. CDR1 and CDR2 from the germline V gene are SGHRS and YFSETQ. Trimming took 1 base from V and 9 from J, leaving 22 bases between them. The CDR3 region has the DNA TGCGCCAGCAGCTTGCAACCATCCACGGGGGCGCGGAGCTACACCTTC. Translating it yields CASSLQPSTGARSYTF.

The CDR3, as DNA: TGTGCCAGCAGCTTAGTACAGACGAACACTGAAGCTTTCTTT. This sequence encodes CASSLVQTNTEAFF. The chain recombines TRBV7-9 with TRBJ1-1; D remains ambiguous. V dropped 1 base and J dropped 1 base, with 7 bases sitting between them. This CDR3 is 14 amino acids long. Germline CDR1 and CDR2: SEHNR and FQNEAQ (reference sequence).

The rearrangement uses TRBV27 and TRBJ1-2; unclear D gene. V was cut by 4 bases and J by 4 bases, with 4 bases left in between. This CDR3 spans 11 amino acids. Per germline, CDR1 MNHEY and CDR2 SMNVEV (reference sequence). CDR3 nucleotides: TGTGCCAGCAGTTCCTTCTATGGCTACACCTTC. Translation: CASSSFYGYTF.

This clonotype was found a few times. This chain uses TRBV4-2 with TRBJ2-3; D is unresolved. V gave up 7 bases and J gave up 1 base, with 9 bases separating them. Germline V CDR1 and CDR2: LGHNA, YNFKEQ. The length of the CDR3 is 13 residues. CDR3 DNA: TGTGCCAGCACCCACCCGGGCACAGATACGCAGTATTTT. Encoded protein: CASTHPGTDTQYF.

In its sample, this clonotype was seen a few times. J is TRBJ2-7 and V is TRBV25-1; TRBD2 is a possible D gene (5 bases). Per the germline V gene, CDR1 is MGHDK and CDR2 is SYGVNS. The V gene lost 1 base and the J gene lost 3 bases, with 13 bases spanning the gap. This CDR3 comprises 15 residues. The CDR3 DNA sequence: TGTGCCAGCAGTGAATTGTCAGACTACCACTACGAGCAGTACTTC. It codes for CASSELSDYHYEQYF.

The chain joins TRBV2 to TRBJ1-2; maybe TRBD1 (5 bases). Trimming removed 3 bases from V and 8 bases from J, with 13 bases in between. Germline V gives CDR1 SNHLY, CDR2 FYNNEI. There are 13 residues in the CDR3. CDR3 protein: CASSDRQGGGYTF. CDR3 DNA sequence: TGTGCCAGCAGTGATCGCCAGGGTGGGGGCTACACCTTC.

The chain links TRBV6-5 to TRBJ2-2; TRBD2 matches 7 bases. The germline CDR1 and CDR2 sequences are MNHEY and SVGAGI. The CDR3 extends over 14 amino acids. The ends lost 4 bases at V and 6 bases at J; junction bases unmatched: 5. The CDR3 sequence is CASSLGGEAGELFF. The CDR3 DNA reads TGTGCCAGCAGTTTGGGGGGGGAGGCCGGGGAGCTGTTTTTT.

V is TRBV6-4 and J is TRBJ2-3; no firm D call. Trimming took off 1 base at V and 0 bases at J, with 5 bases between the two ends. CDR1 and CDR2 from the germline V gene are MRHNA and SNTAGT. The length of the CDR3 is 14 residues. CDR3 sequence (DNA): TGTGCCAGCAGTGACTGGCATAGCACAGATACGCAGTATTTT. It translates to CASSDWHSTDTQYF.

This clonotype has a handful of counts. The chain combines TRBV5-1 with TRBJ2-5, with D tentatively TRBD1 (6 bases). Germline CDR1 reads SGHRS; CDR2 reads YFSETQ. The CDR3 spans 15 residues. V was clipped by 2 bases and J by 1 base, with 12 bases between them. This CDR3 reads CASSFQGPIQETQYF. In DNA form, the CDR3 reads TGCGCCAGCAGCTTTCAGGGGCCTATCCAAGAGACCCAGTACTTC.

This clonotype came up a few times. This chain connects TRBV20-1 to TRBJ2-1; 8 bases fit TRBD2. Trimming at V came to 3 bases and at J to 6 bases, leaving 4 bases not matched to a gene. This CDR3 is 13 amino acids long. Germline V gene lookup returns CDR1 DFQATT and CDR2 SNEGSKA (reference sequence). In DNA form, the CDR3 reads TGCAGTGCTAGGCGGGGGGATGGCAATGAGCAGTTCTTC. It yields the protein CSARRGDGNEQFF.

This clonotype came up a few times. The genes are TRBV5-1 and TRBJ1-1; D not resolved. V shed 4 bases and J shed 5 bases, with 15 bases lying between them. The CDR3 has 14 amino acids. Germline-derived CDR1 and CDR2 are SGHRS and YFSETQ. CDR3 residues: CASSVAPGGTEAFF. The DNA of the CDR3 is TGCGCCAGCAGCGTTGCCCCGGGAGGGACTGAAGCTTTCTTT.

The V and J genes are TRBV2 and TRBJ1-6; TRBD1 might be the D (5 bases). V was trimmed by 4 bases and J by 5 bases, leaving 6 bases between them. The germline V gene has CDR1 SNHLY and CDR2 FYNNEI. CDR3 length equals 13 residues. CDR3 sequence (DNA): TGTGCCAGCAGTGTCAGGGATAATTCACCCCTCCACTTT. Protein sequence: CASSVRDNSPLHF.

The rearrangement joins TRBV6-5 to TRBJ2-1; D gene uncertain. V lost 5 bases and J lost 6, with 5 bases in between. This CDR3 has 11 residues. CDR1 and CDR2 from the germline V gene are MNHEY and SVGAGI. CDR3 nucleotide sequence: TGTGCCAGCAGTGCGCCCAATGAGCAGTTCTTC. Amino acids: CASSAPNEQFF.

This clonotype has more than one count but fewer than ten. The gene calls are TRBV27 and TRBJ1-2, with a possible D match to TRBD1 (6 bases). The germline V and J ends were trimmed by 5 bases and 5 bases, with 15 bases remaining between them. The CDR3 loop spans 14 amino acids. Germline V lookup: CDR1 MNHEY, CDR2 SMNVEV (reference sequence). In DNA form, the CDR3 reads TGTGCCAGCAGTCAGACGCCCCAGGGGTATGGCTACACCTTC. Its translation: CASSQTPQGYGYTF.

This clonotype was picked up a small number of times. The gene calls are TRBV10-3 and TRBJ1-1; no clear D. The CDR3 runs to 13 residues. The germline V and J ends were trimmed by 6 bases and 0 bases, with 8 bases remaining between them. Germline V CDR1 and CDR2: ENHRY, SYGVKD. DNA of the CDR3: TGTGCCATCAGGTTAAGTATGAACACTGAAGCTTTCTTT. Translated, it gives CAIRLSMNTEAFF.

In this sample, this clonotype turned up a few times. The rearrangement links TRBV9 to TRBJ1-6; D unresolved. This CDR3 spans 14 amino acids. Germline values: CDR1 SGDLS, CDR2 YYNGEE. The germline V and J ends were trimmed by 0 bases and 8 bases, with 9 bases remaining between them. This CDR3 reads CASSVGALDSPLHF. The CDR3 DNA reads as TGTGCCAGCAGCGTAGGGGCGTTGGATTCACCCCTCCACTTT.

This clonotype was found a few times. The V call is TRBV25-1, the J call TRBJ1-2; 7 nucleotides agree with TRBD1. CDR1 is MGHDK and CDR2 is SYGVNS in the germline V gene. The J segment lost 8 bases and the V segment lost 2 bases, leaving 8 bases of the junction unmatched. CDR3 length equals 14 residues. CDR3 nucleotides: TGTGCCAGCAGTGAAAAAAGAGGGGGCGCCGGCTACACCTTC. It yields the protein CASSEKRGGAGYTF.